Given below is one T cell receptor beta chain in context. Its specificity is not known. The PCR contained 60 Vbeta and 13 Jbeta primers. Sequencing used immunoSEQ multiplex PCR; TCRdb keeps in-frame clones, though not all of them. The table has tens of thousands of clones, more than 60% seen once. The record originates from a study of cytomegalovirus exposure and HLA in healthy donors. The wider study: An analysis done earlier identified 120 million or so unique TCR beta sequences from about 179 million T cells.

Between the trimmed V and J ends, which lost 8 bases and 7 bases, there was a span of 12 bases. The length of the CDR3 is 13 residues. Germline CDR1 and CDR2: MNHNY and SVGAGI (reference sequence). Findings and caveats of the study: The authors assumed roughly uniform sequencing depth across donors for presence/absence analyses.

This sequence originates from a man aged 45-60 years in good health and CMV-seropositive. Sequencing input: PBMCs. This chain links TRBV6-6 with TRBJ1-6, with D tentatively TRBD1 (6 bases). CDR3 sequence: CASGARGNSPLHF. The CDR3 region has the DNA TGTGCCAGCGGTGCCAGGGGCAATTCACCCCTCCACTTT.